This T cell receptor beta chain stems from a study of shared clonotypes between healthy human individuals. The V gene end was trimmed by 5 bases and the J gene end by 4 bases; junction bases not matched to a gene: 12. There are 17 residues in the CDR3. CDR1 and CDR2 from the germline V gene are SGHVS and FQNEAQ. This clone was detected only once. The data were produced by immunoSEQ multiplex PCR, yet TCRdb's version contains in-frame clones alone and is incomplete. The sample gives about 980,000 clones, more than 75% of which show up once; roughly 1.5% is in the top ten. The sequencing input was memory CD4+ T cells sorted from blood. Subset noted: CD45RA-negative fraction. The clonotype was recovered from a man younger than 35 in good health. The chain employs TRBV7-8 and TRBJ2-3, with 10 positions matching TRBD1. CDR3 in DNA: TGTGCCAGCAGCCGACGGCTAGGGGGACAGGGGTCAGATACGCAGTATTTT. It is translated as CASSRRLGGQGSDTQYF.